This T cell receptor beta chain is from a study of beta chain features in type 1 diabetes. Study-level background: Age, gender and cell yields were alike across patients and healthy donors.

Reverse transcription of all isolated RNA meant that expressed TCRB transcripts were sequenced. Libraries were prepared by immunoSEQ multiplex PCR; TCRdb keeps only in-frame clonotypes and omits some of them. This repertoire shows about 900,000 clones, roughly 15% found once; its top ten account for about 0.025%. Germline V gene sequence: CDR1 SQVTM, CDR2 ANQGSEA. The CDR3 spans 13 residues. The germline V and J ends were trimmed by 3 bases and 7 bases, with 15 bases remaining between them. The receptor's source is a young woman in good health. Sequenced material: naive CD4+ T cells from blood. The chain is built from TRBV29-1 and TRBJ2-5; tentatively, D is TRBD1 (7 bases). CDR3 in DNA: TGCAGCGTTGACGGCAGGGGGGACGGGACCCAGTACTTC. It translates to CSVDGRGDGTQYF.